One T cell receptor (beta chain) is described in this entry. Its antigen is undetermined. The germline CDR1 and CDR2 sequences are SGHNT and YYREEE (reference sequence). This CDR3 spans 11 amino acids. V was cut by 1 base and J by 7 bases, with 5 bases left in between. This sample is drawn from a study of CD8 T cell repertoires and HIV-1 epitope variants. Looking at the study overall: Each of Twenty-five Gag and Nef epitope peptides stimulated a separate culture. Controls were a CMV, EBV and flu peptide pool, Ebola AY9 negative control, and no-peptide well. T cells were cultured for nine to eleven days with cytokines added on days 3 and 7.

TCRdb's copy holds only in-frame clones and misses some; the assay was immunoSEQ multiplex PCR. The sample lists about 5,800 clones, approximately 68% occurring once. Sequencing input: cultured CD8+ T cells derived from PBMCs. The source of this sequence is a male donor with HIV. The rearrangement uses TRBV5-4 and TRBJ1-1; D is ambiguous. CDR3 amino acids: CASSLNGEAFF. The CDR3 coding sequence is TGTGCCAGCAGCTTGAACGGTGAAGCTTTCTTT.